This T cell receptor (beta chain) was sequenced during a study of PD-1 blockade in classical Hodgkin lymphoma. About the study: Nivolumab 3 mg/kg was given intravenously every 2 weeks. Study-level points and caveats: The CD4+ diversity rise by C4D1 was clearest in complete responders. Patients starting nivolumab less than 1 year after ASCT had lower diversity and were excluded from later analyses. Newly diagnosed patients reportedly had lower baseline TCR diversity than healthy donors.

Here immunoSEQ multiplex PCR was the method, and the copy in TCRdb shows in-frame clones only, minus some. Of 30,000 or so clones listed, about four fifths are singletons. As to this clone: The antigen remains unidentified.

This CDR3 contains 15 residues. Trimming removed 0 bases from V and 1 base from J, with 11 bases in between. Germline V gene data show CDR1 as SGHRS and CDR2 as YFSETQ. Time point meaning: cycle 4 day 1 (C4D1), after 5 to 7 weeks of nivolumab. All the patients suffered relapse after autologous stem cell transplantation, and brentuximab vedotin exposure differed. The origin of this receptor is a human donor with classical Hodgkin lymphoma. Source: peripheral blood mononuclear cells (PBMCs), taken before the fourth cycle of nivolumab. The genes are TRBV5-1 and TRBJ2-7; no reliable D call. CDR3 bases: TGCGCCAGCAGCTTGGGCCATCTAGGATCCTACGAGCAGTACTTC. Protein product: CASSLGHLGSYEQYF.